The T cell receptor (beta chain) under discussion was sequenced for a study of T-cell memory formation after mild COVID-19. Study context: Largely, the TCR clusters proved donor specific. Study results and limitations: Researchers found some responding clones in pre-infection memory, a sign that cross-reactive memory joined. For contracting clones, CD4+ ones sat mainly in CM and EM, CD8+ in EMRA.

Trimming cost V 2 bases and J 0 bases; bases outside gene matches: 5. The CDR3 has 16 residues. Germline CDR1 LGHNA, CDR2 YNFKEQ. Concerning this clonotype: Its antigen is not identified.

A single record per CDR3 protein comes from TCRdb applying MiXCR to the 5' RACE reads. Here the sample spans a few hundred thousand distinct CDR3 sequences, 15% to 20% being singletons. The clonotype was recovered from a man aged 18 to 29 who had mild COVID-19 (a few samples of this study predate the infection). Cell type and time point are not known. This chain links TRBV4-2 with TRBJ2-3, with TRBD1 identical over 7 bases. Specimen: PBMCs or a T cell subset sorted from them (not recorded which). CDR3 coding DNA: TGTGCCAGCAGCCAACAGGGGGAAGCTAGCACAGATACGCAGTATTTT. It is translated as CASSQQGEASTDTQYF.